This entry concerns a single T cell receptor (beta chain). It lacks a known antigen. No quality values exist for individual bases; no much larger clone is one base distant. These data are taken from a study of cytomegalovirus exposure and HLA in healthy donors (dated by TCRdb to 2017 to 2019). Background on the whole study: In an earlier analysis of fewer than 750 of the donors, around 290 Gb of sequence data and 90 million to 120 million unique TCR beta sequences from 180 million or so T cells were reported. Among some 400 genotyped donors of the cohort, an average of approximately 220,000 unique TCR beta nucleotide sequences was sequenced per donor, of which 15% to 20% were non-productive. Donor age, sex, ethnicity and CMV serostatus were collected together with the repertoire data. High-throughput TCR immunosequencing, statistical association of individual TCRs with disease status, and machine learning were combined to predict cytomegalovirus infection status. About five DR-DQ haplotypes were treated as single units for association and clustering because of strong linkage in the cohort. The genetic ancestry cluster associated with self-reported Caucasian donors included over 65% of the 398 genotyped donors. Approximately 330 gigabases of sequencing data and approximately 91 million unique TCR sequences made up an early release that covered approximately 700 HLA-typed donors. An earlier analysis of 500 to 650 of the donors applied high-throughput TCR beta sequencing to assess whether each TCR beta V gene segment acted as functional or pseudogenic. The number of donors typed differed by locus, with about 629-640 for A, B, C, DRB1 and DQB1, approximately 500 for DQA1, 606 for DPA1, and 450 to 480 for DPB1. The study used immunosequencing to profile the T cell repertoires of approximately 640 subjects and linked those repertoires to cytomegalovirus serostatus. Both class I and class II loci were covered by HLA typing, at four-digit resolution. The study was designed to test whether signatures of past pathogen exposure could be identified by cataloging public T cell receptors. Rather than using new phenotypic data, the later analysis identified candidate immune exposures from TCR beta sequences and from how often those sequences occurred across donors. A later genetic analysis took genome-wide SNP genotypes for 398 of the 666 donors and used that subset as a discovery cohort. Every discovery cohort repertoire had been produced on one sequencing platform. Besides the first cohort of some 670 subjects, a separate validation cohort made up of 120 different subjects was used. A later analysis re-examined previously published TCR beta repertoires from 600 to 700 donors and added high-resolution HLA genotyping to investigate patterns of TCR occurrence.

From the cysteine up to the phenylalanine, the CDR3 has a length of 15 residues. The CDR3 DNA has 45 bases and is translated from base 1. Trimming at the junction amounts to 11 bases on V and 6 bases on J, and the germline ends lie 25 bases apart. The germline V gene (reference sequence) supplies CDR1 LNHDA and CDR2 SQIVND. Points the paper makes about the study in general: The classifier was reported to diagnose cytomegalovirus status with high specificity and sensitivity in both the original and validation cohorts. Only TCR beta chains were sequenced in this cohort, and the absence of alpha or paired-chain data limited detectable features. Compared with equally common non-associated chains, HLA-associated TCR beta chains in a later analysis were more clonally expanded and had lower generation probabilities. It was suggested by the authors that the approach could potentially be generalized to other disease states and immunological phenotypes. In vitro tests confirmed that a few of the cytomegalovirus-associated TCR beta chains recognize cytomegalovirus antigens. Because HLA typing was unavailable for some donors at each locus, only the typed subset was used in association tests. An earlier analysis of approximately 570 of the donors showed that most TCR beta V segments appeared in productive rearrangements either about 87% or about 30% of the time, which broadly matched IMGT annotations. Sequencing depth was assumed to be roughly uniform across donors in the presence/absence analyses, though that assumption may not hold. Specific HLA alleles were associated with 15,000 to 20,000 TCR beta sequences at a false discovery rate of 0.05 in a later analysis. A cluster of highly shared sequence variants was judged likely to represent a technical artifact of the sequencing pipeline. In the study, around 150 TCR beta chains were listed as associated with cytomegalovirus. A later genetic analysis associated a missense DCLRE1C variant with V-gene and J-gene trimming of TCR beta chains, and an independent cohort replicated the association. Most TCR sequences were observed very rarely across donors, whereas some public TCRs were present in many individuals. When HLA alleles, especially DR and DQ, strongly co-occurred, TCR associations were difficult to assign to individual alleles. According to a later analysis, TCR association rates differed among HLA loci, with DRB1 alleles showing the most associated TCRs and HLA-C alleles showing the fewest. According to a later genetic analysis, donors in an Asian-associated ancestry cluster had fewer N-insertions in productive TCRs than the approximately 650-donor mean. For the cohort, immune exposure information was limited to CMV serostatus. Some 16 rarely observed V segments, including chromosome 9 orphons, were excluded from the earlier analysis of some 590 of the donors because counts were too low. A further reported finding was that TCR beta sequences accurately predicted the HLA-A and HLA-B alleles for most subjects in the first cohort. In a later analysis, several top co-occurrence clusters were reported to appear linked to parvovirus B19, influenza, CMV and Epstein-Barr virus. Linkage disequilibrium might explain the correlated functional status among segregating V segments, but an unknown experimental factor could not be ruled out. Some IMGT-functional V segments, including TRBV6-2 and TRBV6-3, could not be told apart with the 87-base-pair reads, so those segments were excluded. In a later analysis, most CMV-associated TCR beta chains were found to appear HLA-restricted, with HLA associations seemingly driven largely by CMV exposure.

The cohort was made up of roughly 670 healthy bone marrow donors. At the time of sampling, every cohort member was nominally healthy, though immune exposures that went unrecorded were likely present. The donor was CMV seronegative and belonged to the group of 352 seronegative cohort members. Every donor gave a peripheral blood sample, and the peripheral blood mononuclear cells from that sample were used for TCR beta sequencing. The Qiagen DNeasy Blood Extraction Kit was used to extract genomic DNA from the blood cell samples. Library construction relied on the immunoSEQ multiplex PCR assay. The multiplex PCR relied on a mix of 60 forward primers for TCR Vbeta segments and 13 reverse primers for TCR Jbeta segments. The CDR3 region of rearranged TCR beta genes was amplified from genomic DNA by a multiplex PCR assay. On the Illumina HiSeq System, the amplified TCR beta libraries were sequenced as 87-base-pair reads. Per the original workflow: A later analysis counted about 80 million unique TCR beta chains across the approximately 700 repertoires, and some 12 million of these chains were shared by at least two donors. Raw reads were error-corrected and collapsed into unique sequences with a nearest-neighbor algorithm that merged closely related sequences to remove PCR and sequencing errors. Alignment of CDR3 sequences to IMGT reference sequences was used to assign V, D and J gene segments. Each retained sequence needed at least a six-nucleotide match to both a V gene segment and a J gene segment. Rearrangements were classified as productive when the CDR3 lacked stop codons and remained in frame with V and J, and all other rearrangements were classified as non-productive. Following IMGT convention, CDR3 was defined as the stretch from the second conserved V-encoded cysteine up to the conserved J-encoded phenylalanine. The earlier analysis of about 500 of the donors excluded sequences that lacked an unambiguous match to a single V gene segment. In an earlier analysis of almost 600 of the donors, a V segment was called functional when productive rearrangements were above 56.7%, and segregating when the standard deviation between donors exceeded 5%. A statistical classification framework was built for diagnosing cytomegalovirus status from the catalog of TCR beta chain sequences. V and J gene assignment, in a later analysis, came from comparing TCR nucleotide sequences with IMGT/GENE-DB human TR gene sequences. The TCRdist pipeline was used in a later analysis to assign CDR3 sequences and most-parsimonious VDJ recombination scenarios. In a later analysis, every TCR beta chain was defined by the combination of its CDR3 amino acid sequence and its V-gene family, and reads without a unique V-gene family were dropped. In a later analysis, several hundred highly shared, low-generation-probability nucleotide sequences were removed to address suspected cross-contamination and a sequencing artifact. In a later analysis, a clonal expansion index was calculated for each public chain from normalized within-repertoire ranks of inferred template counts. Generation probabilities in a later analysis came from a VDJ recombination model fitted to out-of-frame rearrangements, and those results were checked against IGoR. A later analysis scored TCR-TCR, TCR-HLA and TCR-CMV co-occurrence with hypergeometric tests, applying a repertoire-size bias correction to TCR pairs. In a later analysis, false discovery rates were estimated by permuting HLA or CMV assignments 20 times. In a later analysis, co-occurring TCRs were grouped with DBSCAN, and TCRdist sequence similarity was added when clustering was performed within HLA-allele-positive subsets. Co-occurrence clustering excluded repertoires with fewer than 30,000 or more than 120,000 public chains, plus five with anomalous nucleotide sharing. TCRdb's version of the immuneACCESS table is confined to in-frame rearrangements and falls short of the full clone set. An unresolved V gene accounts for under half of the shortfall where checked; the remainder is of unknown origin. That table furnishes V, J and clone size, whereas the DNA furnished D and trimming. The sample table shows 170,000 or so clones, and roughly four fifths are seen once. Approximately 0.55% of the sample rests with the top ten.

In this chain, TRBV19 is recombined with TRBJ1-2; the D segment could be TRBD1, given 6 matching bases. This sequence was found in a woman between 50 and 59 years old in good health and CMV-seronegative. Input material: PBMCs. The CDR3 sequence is CAVRRTELLGDGYTF. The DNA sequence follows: TGTGCCGTCCGCCGGACAGAACTTCTGGGGGATGGCTACACCTTC.